This entry describes one T cell receptor (beta chain). This sample is drawn from a study of cytomegalovirus exposure and HLA in healthy donors. The table came from immunoSEQ multiplex PCR; TCRdb's copy has only in-frame clones and leaves some out. The sample comprises 150,000 or so clones, roughly 87% of which are singletons, and 9% rests with the top ten. What was sequenced was PBMCs. The receptor's source is a woman under 30 in good health and CMV-seropositive.

This CDR3 reads CASRGLDQETQYF. Here the CDR3 DNA reads TGTGCCAGCAGGGGACTCGACCAAGAGACCCAGTACTTC. The rearrangement joins TRBV2 to TRBJ2-5; weak D call: TRBD2 (6 bases). Deletions cut 6 bases from V and 0 bases from J, with 8 bases between. The CDR3 sequence is 13 residues long. Per the germline V gene, CDR1 is SNHLY and CDR2 is FYNNEI.